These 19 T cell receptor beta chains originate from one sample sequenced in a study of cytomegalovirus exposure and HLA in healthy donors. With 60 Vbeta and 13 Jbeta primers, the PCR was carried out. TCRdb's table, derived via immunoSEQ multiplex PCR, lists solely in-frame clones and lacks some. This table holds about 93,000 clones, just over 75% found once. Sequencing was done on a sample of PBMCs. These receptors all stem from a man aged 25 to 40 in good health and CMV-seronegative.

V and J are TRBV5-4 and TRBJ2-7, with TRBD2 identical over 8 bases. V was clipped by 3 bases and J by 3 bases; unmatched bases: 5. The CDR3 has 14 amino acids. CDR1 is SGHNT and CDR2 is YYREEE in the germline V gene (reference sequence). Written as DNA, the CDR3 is TGTGCCAGCAGCTCCAGCGGGGGAAACTACGAGCAGTACTTC. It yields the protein CASSSSGGNYEQYF.

The CDR3 region has the DNA TGCGCCAGCAGCTCCGCTCTAGCGGGAGAGATGAATGAGCAGTTCTTC. Its translation is CASSSALAGEMNEQFF. The rearrangement uses TRBV5-1 and TRBJ2-1; 10 bases fit TRBD2. The CDR3 sequence is 16 residues long. V gave up 3 bases and J gave up 7 bases; unmatched junction bases: 10. Germline CDR1 is SGHRS and CDR2 is YFSETQ.

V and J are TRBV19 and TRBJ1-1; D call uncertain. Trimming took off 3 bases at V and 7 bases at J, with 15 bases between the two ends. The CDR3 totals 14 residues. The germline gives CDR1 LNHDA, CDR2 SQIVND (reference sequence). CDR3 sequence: CASSISVSGSEAFF. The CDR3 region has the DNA TGTGCCAGTAGTATTTCGGTAAGCGGAAGTGAAGCTTTCTTT. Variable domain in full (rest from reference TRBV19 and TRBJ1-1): DGGITQSPKYLFRKEGQNVTLSCEQNLNHDAMYWYRQDPGQGLRLIYYSQIVNDFQKGDIAEGYSVSREKKESFPLTVTSAQKNPTAFYLCASSISVSGSEAFFGQGTRLTVV.

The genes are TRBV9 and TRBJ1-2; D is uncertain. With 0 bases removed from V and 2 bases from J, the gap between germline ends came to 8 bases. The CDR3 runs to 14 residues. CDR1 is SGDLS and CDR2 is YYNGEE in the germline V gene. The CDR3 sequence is CASSVGPENYGYTF. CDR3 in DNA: TGTGCCAGCAGCGTAGGGCCAGAAAACTATGGCTACACCTTC.

CDR3 bases: TGTGCCAGCAGTTCCCCCGGGACAGTGGGTGAAAAACTGTTTTTT. It yields the protein CASSSPGTVGEKLFF. V is TRBV6-6 and J is TRBJ1-4; 7 bases map to TRBD1. The CDR3 totals 15 residues. J gave up 7 bases and V 4 bases, and 9 bases lay outside the gene matches. CDR1 and CDR2 (germline): MNHNY, SVGAGI (reference sequence).

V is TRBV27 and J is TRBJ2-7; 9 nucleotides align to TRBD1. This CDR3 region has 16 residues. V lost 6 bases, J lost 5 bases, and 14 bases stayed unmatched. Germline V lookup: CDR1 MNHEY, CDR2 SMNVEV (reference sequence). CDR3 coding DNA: TGTGCCAGCAGAAAAGGGGGGACAGGGAGTTATCACGAGCAGTACTTC. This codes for CASRKGGTGSYHEQYF.

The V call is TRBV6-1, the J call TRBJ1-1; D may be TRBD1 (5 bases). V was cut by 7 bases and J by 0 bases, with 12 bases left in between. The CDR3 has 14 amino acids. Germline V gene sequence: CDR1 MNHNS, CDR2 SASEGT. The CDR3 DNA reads TGTGCCAGCACCGGAGACAGTATGAACACTGAAGCTTTCTTT. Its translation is CASTGDSMNTEAFF.

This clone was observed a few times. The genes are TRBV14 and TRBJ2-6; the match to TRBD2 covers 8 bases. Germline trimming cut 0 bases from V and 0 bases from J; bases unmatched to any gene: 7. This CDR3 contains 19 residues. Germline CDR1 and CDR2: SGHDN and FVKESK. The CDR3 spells CASSQEWTSSYSGANVLTF. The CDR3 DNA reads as TGTGCCAGCAGCCAAGAGTGGACTAGCAGTTACTCTGGGGCCAACGTCCTGACTTTC.

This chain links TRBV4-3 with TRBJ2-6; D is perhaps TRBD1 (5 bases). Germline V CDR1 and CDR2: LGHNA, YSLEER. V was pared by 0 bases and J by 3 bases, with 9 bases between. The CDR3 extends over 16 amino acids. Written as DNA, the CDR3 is TGCGCCAGCAGCCAAGATGGCCAGGGTGGGGCCAACGTCCTGACTTTC. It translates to CASSQDGQGGANVLTF.

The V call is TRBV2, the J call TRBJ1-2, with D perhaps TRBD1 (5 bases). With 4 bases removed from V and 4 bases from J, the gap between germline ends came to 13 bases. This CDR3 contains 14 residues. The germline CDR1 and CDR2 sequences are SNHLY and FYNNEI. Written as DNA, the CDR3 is TGTGCCAGCAGTGCAGGGCCCGCTCTCTATGGCTACACCTTC. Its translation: CASSAGPALYGYTF.

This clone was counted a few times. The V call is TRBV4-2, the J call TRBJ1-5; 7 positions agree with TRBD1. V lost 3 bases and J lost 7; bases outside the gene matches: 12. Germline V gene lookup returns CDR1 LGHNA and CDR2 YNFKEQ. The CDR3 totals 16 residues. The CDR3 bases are TGTGCCAGCAGCCAGTACGGGACAGACCGTCGGCAGCCCCAGCATTTT. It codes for CASSQYGTDRRQPQHF.

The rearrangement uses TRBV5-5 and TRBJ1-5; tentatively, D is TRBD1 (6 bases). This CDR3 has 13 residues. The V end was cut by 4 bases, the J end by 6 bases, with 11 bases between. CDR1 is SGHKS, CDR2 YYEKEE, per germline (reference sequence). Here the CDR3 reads CASSPRGGQPQHF. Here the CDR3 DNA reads TGTGCCAGCAGCCCCAGGGGTGGTCAGCCCCAGCATTTT. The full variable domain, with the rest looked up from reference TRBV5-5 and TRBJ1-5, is DAGVTQSPTHLIKTRGQQVTLRCSPISGHKSVSWYQQVLGQGPQFIFQYYEKEERGRGNFPDRFSARQFPNYSSELNVNALLLGDSALYLCASSPRGGQPQHFGDGTRLSIL.

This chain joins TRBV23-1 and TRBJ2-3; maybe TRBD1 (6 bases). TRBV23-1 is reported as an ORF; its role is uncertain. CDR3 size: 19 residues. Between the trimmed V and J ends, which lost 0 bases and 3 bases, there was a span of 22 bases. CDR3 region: CASSQSGAGTGVQTDTQYF. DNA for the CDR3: TGCGCCAGCAGTCAATCGGGGGCAGGCACAGGAGTCCAAACAGATACGCAGTATTTT.

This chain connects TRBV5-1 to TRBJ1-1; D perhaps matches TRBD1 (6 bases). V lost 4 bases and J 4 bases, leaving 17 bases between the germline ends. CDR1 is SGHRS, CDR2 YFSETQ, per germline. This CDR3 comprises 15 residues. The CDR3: CASSLGFRGSTEAFF. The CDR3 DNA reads TGCGCCAGCAGCCTGGGGTTTAGGGGGTCCACTGAAGCTTTCTTT.

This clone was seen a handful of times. The chain's CDR3 is CASREYEGADYGYTF. CDR3 sequence (DNA): TGTGCCAGCAGGGAATACGAGGGGGCCGACTATGGCTACACCTTC. The chain has TRBV6-5 and TRBJ1-2, with 7 bases that match TRBD1. V shed 6 bases, J shed 3 bases, and the junction held 10 bases outside the gene matches. CDR3 length: 15 amino acids. The germline CDR1 and CDR2 sequences are MNHEY and SVGAGI.

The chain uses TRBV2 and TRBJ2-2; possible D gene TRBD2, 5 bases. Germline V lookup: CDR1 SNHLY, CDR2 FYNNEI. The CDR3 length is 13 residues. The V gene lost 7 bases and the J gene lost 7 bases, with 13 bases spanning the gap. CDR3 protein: CASIRPLDGELFF. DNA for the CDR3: TGTGCCAGCATCCGACCACTAGACGGGGAGCTGTTTTTT.

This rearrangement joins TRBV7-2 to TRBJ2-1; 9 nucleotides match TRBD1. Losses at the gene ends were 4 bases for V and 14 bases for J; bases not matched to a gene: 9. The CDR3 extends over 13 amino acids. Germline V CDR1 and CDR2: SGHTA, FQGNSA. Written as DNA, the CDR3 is TGTGCCAGCAGCTGGAACACCGGGACAGGGAAGTTCTTC. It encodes CASSWNTGTGKFF. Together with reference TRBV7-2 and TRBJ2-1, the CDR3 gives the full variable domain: GAGVSQSPSNKVTEKGKDVELRCDPISGHTALYWYRQSLGQGLEFLIYFQGNSAPDKSGLPSDRFSAERTGGSVSTLTIQRTQQEDSAVYLCASSWNTGTGKFFGPGTRLTVL.

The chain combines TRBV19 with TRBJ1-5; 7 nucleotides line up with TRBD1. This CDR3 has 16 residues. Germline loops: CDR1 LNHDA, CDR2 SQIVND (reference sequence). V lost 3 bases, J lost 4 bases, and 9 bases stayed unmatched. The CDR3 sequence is CASSISGTALNQPQHF. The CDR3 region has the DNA TGTGCCAGTAGTATCTCGGGGACAGCTCTAAATCAGCCCCAGCATTTT.

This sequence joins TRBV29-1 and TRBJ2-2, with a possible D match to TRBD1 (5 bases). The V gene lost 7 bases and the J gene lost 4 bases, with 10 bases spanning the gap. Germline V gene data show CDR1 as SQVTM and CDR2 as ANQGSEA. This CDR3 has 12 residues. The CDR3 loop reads CSARRGTGELFF. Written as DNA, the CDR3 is TGCAGCGCGAGAAGGGGCACCGGGGAGCTGTTTTTT.